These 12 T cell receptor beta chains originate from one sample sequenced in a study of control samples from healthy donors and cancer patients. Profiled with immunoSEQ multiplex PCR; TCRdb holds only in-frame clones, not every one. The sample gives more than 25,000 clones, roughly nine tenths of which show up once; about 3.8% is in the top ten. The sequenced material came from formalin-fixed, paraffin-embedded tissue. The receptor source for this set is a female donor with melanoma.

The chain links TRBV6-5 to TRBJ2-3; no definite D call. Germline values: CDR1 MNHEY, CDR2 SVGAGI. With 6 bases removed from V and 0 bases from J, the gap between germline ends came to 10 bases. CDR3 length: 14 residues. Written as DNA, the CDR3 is TGTGCCAGCAGGGCTACACCTAGCACAGATACGCAGTATTTT. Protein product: CASRATPSTDTQYF.

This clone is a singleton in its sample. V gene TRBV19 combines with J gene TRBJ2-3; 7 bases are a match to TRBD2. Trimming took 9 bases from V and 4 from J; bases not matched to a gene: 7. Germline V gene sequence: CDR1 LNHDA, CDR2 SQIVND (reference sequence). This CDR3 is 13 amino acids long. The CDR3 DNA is TGTGCCAGCAAAGGACTAGTCCCAGATACGCAGTATTTT. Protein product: CASKGLVPDTQYF. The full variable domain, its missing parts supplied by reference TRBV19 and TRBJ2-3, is DGGITQSPKYLFRKEGQNVTLSCEQNLNHDAMYWYRQDPGQGLRLIYYSQIVNDFQKGDIAEGYSVSREKKESFPLTVTSAQKNPTAFYLCASKGLVPDTQYFGPGTRLTVL.

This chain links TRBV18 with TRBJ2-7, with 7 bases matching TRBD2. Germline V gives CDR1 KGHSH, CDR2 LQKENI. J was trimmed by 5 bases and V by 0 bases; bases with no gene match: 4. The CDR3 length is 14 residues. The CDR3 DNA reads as TGTGCCAGCTCACCACCGGGAGGGCAGGACGAGCAGTACTTC. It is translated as CASSPPGGQDEQYF.

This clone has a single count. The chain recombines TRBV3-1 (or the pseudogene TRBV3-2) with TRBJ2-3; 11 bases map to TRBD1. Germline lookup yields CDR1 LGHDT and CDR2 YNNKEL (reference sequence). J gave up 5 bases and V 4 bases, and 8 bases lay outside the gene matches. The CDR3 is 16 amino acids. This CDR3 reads CASSRTGGHLGDTQYF. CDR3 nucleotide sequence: TGTGCCAGCAGCCGGACAGGGGGCCATCTAGGAGATACGCAGTATTTT.

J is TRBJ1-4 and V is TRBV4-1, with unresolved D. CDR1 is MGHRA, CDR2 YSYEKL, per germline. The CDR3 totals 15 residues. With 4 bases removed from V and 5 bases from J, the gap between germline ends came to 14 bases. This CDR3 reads CASSPPTSANEKLFF. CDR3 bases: TGCGCCAGCAGCCCGCCCACTTCGGCGAATGAAAAACTGTTTTTT.

The chain's CDR3 is CASTRRDRDSPLHF. The DNA of the CDR3 is TGTGCCAGCACCAGAAGGGACAGGGATTCACCCCTCCACTTT. This sequence joins TRBV2 and TRBJ1-6, with 9 bases matching TRBD1. The CDR3 runs to 14 residues. From germline, CDR1 is SNHLY and CDR2 FYNNEI. With 7 bases clipped from V and 8 bases from J, the junction kept 6 bases outside the gene matches. Combining the CDR3 with reference TRBV2 and TRBJ1-6 gives the whole variable domain EPEVTQTPSHQVTQMGQEVILRCVPISNHLYFYWYRQILGQKVEFLVSFYNNEISEKSEIFDDQFSVERPDGSNFTLKIRSTKLEDSAMYFCASTRRDRDSPLHFGNGTRLTVT.

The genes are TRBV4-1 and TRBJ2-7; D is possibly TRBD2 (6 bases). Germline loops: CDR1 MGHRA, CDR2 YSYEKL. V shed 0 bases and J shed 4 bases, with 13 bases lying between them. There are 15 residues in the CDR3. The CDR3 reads CASSQDYPSVYEQYF. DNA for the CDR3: TGCGCCAGCAGCCAAGACTACCCTAGCGTTTACGAGCAGTACTTC.

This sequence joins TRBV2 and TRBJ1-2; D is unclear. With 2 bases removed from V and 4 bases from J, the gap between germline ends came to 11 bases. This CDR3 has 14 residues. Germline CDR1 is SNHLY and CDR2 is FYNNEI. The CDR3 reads CASSENLQTYGYTF. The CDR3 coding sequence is TGTGCCAGCAGTGAAAATCTGCAGACCTATGGCTACACCTTC.

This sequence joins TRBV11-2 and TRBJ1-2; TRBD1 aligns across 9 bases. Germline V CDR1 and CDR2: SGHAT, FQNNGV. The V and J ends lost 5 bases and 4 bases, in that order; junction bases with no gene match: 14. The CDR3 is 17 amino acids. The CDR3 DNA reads TGTGCCAGCAGCCGCAGGGGCGGGGACAGGGAGGTCTATGGCTACACCTTC. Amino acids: CASSRRGGDREVYGYTF.

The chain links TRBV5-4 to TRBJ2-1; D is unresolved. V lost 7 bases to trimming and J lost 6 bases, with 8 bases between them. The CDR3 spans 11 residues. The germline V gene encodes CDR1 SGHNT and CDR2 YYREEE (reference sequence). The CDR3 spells CASALLNEQFF. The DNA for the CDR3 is TGTGCCAGCGCGCTTCTCAATGAGCAGTTCTTC.

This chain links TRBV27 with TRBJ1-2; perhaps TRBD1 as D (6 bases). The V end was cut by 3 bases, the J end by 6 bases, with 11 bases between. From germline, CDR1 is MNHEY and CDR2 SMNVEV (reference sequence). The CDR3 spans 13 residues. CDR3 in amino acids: CASSFETGHGYTF. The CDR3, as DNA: TGTGCCAGCAGTTTTGAGACAGGCCATGGCTACACCTTC.

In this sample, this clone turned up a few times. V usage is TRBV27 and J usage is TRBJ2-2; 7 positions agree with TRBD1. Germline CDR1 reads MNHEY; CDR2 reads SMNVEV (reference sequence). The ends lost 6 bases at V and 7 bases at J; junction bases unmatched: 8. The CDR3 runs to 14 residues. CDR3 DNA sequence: TGTGCCAGCAGCTCATCTACAGGGGTCGGGGAGCTGTTTTTT. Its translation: CASSSSTGVGELFF.